This T cell receptor beta chain originates from a study of Ad26.COV2.S vaccination and SARS-CoV-2 variants. TCRdb keeps only in-frame clones here, not all; method: immunoSEQ multiplex PCR. Here the sample spans about 400,000 clones, over 75% being singletons. Treatment in this sample: roughly 20 received Ad26.COV2.S at low or high dose, single or two shots; roughly 5 received placebo; per-sample allocation not given. Samples analyzed were those drawn on day 63 after the first vaccine or placebo injection. The germline V gene encodes CDR1 MGHRA and CDR2 YSYEKL. After removal of 0 bases from V and 2 bases from J, the junction contained 5 bases not matched to a gene. This CDR3 has 16 amino acids.

The clonotype comes from a person aged 18-60 years who received the Ad26.COV2.S COVID-19 vaccine or a placebo. J is TRBJ2-7 and V is TRBV4-1; 9 positions match TRBD1. The sample consisted of peripheral blood, taken in a trial of Ad26.COV2.S vaccine versus placebo. The DNA for the CDR3 is TGCGCCAGCAGCCAAGATTGGGGACAGGGCACCTACGAGCAGTACTTC. Translation gives CASSQDWGQGTYEQYF.